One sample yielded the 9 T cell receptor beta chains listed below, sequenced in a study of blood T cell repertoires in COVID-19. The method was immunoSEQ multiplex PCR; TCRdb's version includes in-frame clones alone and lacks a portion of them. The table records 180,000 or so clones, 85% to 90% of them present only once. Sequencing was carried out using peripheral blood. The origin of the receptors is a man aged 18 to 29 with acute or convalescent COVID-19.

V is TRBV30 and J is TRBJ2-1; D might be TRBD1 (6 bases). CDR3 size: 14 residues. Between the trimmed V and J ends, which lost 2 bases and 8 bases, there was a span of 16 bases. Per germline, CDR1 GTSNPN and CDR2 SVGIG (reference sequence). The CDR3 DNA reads TGTGCCTGGAGTAGAACAGGGAGTGGGGATGAGCAGTTCTTC. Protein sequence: CAWSRTGSGDEQFF.

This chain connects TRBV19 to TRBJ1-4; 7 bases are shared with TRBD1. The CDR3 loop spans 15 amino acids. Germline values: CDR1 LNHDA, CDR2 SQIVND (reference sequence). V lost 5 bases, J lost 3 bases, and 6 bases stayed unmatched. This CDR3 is CASSGNRGANEKLFF. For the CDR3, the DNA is TGTGCCAGTAGTGGCAACAGGGGAGCTAATGAAAAACTGTTTTTT.

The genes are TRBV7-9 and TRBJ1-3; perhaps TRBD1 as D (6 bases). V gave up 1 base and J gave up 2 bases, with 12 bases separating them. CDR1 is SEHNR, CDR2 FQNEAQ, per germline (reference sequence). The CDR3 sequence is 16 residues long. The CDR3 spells CASSLVGQGTGNTIYF. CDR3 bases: TGTGCCAGCAGCTTAGTGGGGCAGGGGACTGGAAACACCATATATTTT.

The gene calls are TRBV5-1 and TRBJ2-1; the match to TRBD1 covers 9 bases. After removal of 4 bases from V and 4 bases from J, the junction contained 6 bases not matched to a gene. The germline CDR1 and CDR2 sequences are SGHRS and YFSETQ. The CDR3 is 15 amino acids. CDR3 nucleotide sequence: TGCGCCAGCAGCCGGGGGACAGGGTTTTACAATGAGCAGTTCTTC. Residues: CASSRGTGFYNEQFF.

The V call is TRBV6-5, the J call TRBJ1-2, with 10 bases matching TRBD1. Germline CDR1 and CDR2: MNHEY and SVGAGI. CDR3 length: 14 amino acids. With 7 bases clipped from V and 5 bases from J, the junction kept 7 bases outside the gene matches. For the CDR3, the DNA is TGTGCCAGCAAAAAGGACAGGGGGGGTTATGGCTACACCTTC. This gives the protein CASKKDRGGYGYTF.

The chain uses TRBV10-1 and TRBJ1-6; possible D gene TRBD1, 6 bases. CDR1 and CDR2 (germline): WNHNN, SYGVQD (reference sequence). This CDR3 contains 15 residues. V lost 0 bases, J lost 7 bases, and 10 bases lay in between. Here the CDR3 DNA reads TGCGCCAGCAGTGAGTCAAGGGGGAGCAATTCACCCCTCCACTTT. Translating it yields CASSESRGSNSPLHF.

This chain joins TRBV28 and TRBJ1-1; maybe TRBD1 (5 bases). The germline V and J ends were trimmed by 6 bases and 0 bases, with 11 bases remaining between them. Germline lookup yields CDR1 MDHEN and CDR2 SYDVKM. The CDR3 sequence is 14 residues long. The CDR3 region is CASRTDSLNTEAFF. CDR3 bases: TGTGCCAGCAGAACCGACAGCCTGAACACTGAAGCTTTCTTT.

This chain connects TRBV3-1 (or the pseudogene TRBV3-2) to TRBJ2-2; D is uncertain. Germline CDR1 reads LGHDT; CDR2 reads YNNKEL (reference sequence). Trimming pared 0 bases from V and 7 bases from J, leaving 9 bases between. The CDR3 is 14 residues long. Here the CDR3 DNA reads TGTGCCAGCAGCCAAGAATGGTCCAGCGGGGAGCTGTTTTTT. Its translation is CASSQEWSSGELFF.

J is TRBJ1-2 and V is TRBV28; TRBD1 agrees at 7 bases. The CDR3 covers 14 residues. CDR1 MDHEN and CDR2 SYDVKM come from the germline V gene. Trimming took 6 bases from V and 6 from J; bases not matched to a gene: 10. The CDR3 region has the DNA TGTGCCAGCAGGCAGACAGGGACCGGCGATGGCTACACCTTC. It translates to CASRQTGTGDGYTF.